The clone carrying this TCR beta chain has a handful of counts. Per the germline V gene, CDR1 is LNHDA and CDR2 is SQIVND (reference sequence). The CDR3 length is 15 residues. The ends were cut back, 3 bases at V and 4 bases at J, with 13 bases in the middle. Methods used by the authors: Amplification from reference gene primers served as the basis for estimated nucleated cell counts. Profiled with immunoSEQ multiplex PCR; TCRdb holds only in-frame clones, not every one. V, J and clone size reflect that table, while D and trimming were determined from the DNA. This repertoire shows 190,000 or so clones, approximately 78% found once; its top ten account for 10% to 15%. This specimen belongs to a study of blood T cell repertoires in COVID-19. Study information: The United States, Italy and Spain supplied acute and convalescent COVID-19 samples. Sample material is recorded as cDNA or gDNA derived from T cells, B-cell-depleted T cells, or PBMCs.

During active infection, Seattle patients enrolled and were then monitored through disease. The chain carries TRBV19 and TRBJ1-5, with D hard to call. The receptor's source is a woman older than 75 with COVID-19, enrolled during active disease. The sample consisted of peripheral blood. This CDR3 reads CASSIGERQNQPQHF. In DNA, the CDR3 is TGTGCCAGTAGTATCGGGGAGCGGCAAAATCAGCCCCAGCATTTT.